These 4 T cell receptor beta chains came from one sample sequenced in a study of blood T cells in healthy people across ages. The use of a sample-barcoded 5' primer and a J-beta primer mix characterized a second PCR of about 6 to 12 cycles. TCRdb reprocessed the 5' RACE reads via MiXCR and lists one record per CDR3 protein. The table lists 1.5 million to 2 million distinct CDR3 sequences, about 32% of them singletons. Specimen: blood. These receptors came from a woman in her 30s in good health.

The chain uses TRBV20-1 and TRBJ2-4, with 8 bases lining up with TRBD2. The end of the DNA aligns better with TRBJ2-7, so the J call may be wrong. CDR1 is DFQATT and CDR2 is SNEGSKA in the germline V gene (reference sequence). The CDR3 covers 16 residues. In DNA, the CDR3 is TGCAGTGCTAGAGAAAACGAGCGGGAGAGGTTCTACGAGCAGTACTTC. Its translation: CSARENERERFYEQYF.

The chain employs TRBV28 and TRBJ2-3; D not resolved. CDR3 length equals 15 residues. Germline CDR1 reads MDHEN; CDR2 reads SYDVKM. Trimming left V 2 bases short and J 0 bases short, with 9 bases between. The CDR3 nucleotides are TGTGCCAGCAGTTTAGGGCTAGTAAGCACAGATACGCAGTATTTT. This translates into CASSLGLVSTDTQYF.

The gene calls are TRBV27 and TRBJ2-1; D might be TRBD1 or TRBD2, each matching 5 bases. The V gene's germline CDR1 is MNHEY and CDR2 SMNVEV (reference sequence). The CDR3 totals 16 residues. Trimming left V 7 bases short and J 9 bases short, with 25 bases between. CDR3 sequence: CASNSLGEGVLSEQFF. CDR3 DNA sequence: TGTGCCAGCAACTCCCTGGGGGAAGGCGTACTTAGTGAGCAGTTCTTC.

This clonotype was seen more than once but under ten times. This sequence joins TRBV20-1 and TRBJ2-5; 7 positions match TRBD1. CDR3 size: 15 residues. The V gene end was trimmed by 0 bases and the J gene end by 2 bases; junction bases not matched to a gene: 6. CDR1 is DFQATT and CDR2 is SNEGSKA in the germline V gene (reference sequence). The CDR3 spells CSARDRRGPQETQYF. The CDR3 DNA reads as TGCAGTGCTAGAGATCGAAGGGGGCCTCAAGAGACCCAGTACTTC.